This paragraph covers one T cell receptor beta chain sequence. Its antigen remains unknown. This record comes from a study of CD8+CD57+ T cells in acquired aplastic anemia. Study information: An average of roughly 3 ug of DNA was obtained from sorted CD4+ and CD8+ cells.

Trimming took 5 bases from V and 7 from J, leaving 9 bases between them. This CDR3 spans 13 amino acids. Germline V gene data show CDR1 as SGHVS and CDR2 as FNYEAQ. Patients chosen for sequencing had CD8+CD57+ cells that had expanded, as shown by flow cytometry. The enrolled patients all had severe acquired aplastic anemia. Patient blood was sampled before any therapy had been received. Study-level findings and limits: The number of CD8+ CDR3 sequences shared by patients and controls was around 30.

Genomic DNA constituted the template upon which TCR beta VDJ and CDR3 profiling was performed. TCRdb reanalysed the reads using MiXCR and keeps one entry per CDR3 protein. This table holds some 140,000 distinct CDR3 sequences, roughly 49% found once. Specimen: sorted CD4+, CD8+, or CD8+CD57+ T cells (not recorded which) from PBMCs. The sequence was obtained from a human donor with aplastic anemia. The chain employs TRBV7-6 and TRBJ1-6; weak D call: TRBD1 (6 bases). CDR3 DNA sequence: TGTGCCAGCAGCGGACAGATCAATTCACCCCTCCACTTT. Protein: CASSGQINSPLHF. Based on the CDR3 plus reference TRBV7-6 and TRBJ1-6, the full variable domain is GAGVSQSPRYKVTKRGQDVALRCDPISGHVSLYWYRQALGQGPEFLTYFNYEAQQDKSGLPNDRFSAERPEGSISTLTIQRTEQRDSAMYRCASSGQINSPLHFGNGTRLTVT.